This T cell receptor (beta chain) derives from a study of blood T cells in healthy people across ages. This clonotype occurred a few times. Antigen specificity is unknown. The CDR3 is made up of 11 amino acids. Germline V gene lookup returns CDR1 ENHRY and CDR2 SYGVKD. Deletions cut 4 bases from V and 5 bases from J, with 6 bases between. It was with a sample-barcoded 5' primer and a J-beta primer mix that a second PCR of roughly 7 to 12 cycles was run. TCRdb reprocessed the 5' RACE reads via MiXCR and lists one record per CDR3 protein. This repertoire shows more than 550,000 distinct CDR3 sequences, 22% found once; its top ten account for under 25%. Study-level results: Across samples, TCR beta diversity tracked strongly with naive T cell percentage.

Each donor's blood draw was around 9.1 milliliters of peripheral blood. Each sample gave at least 6.5 million isolated PBMCs. Sequencing was done on a sample of blood. The TCR was taken from a man aged 65 to 85 in good health. The chain links TRBV10-3 to TRBJ2-7, with D unclear. CDR3 sequence reads: CAISGRDEQYF. The CDR3 coding sequence is TGTGCCATCAGTGGTAGGGACGAGCAGTACTTC.